One sample yielded the 18 T cell receptor beta chains listed below, sequenced in a study of CD8 T cells in Susac syndrome. cDNA came from around 0.5 to 1 ug RNA primed by random hexamers. TCRdb called the immunoSEQ multiplex PCR reads again in MiXCR, with one record for every CDR3 protein. The sample contains a few hundred thousand distinct CDR3 sequences, around 90% of which appear only once. Sequenced sample: CD8+ T cells from PBMCs. Receptor source: a human donor with multiple sclerosis.

The gene calls are TRBV5-6 and TRBJ1-2, with TRBD1 as a possible D gene (5 bases). The V and J ends lost 3 bases and 3 bases respectively, with 12 bases between them. CDR3 length: 14 residues. The germline gives CDR1 SGHDT, CDR2 YYEEEE. Here the CDR3 reads CASSWGRTDYGYTF. The CDR3 nucleotides are TGTGCCAGCAGCTGGGGCAGGACGGACTATGGCTACACCTTC.

The chain joins TRBV2 to TRBJ1-2, with 7 bases matching TRBD1. This CDR3 comprises 14 residues. The J segment lost 5 bases and the V segment lost 4 bases, leaving 7 bases of the junction unmatched. Germline values: CDR1 SNHLY, CDR2 FYNNEI. The CDR3, as DNA: TGTGCCAGCAGTGGATCAGGGGGAGGTTATGGCTACACCTTC. This translates into CASSGSGGGYGYTF. Full variable domain (missing parts from reference TRBV2 and TRBJ1-2): EPEVTQTPSHQVTQMGQEVILRCVPISNHLYFYWYRQILGQKVEFLVSFYNNEISEKSEIFDDQFSVERPDGSNFTLKIRSTKLEDSAMYFCASSGSGGGYGYTFGSGTRLTVV.

Only one count was recorded for this clonotype. The chain recombines TRBV4-1 with TRBJ2-5, with 13 bases matching TRBD2. V lost 3 bases and J lost 5; bases outside the gene matches: 9. The CDR3 is 17 amino acids. Germline values: CDR1 MGHRA, CDR2 YSYEKL. As DNA, the CDR3 is TGCGCCAGCAGCCAGACTAGCGGGGGGAATTTTGCGGAGACCCAGTACTTC. Translation: CASSQTSGGNFAETQYF.

This chain connects TRBV2 to TRBJ2-1, with TRBD2 identical over 8 bases. The CDR3 spans 15 residues. Germline V gene data show CDR1 as SNHLY and CDR2 as FYNNEI. Trimming cost V 0 bases and J 10 bases; bases outside gene matches: 8. CDR3 coding DNA: TGTGCCAGCAGTGAAGCGCCGGGACTAGTCGTGGAGCAGTTCTTC. Protein sequence: CASSEAPGLVVEQFF.

J is TRBJ2-7 and V is TRBV12-3 or TRBV12-4, with 7 bases identical to TRBD1. The CDR3 runs 14 residues. V lost 6 bases and J lost 2; bases outside the gene matches: 7. CDR3 amino acids: CASSFTGATYEQYF. DNA of the CDR3: TGTGCCAGCAGCTTCACAGGGGCCACCTACGAGCAGTACTTC.

The rearrangement links TRBV5-1 to TRBJ2-3, with D unresolved. The germline V gene has CDR1 SGHRS and CDR2 YFSETQ. V shed 5 bases and J shed 0 bases, with 7 bases lying between them. CDR3 size: 13 residues. CDR3 residues: CASRHFSTDTQYF. CDR3 DNA: TGCGCCAGCAGACATTTTAGCACAGATACGCAGTATTTT.

This chain joins TRBV19 and TRBJ2-1; unclear D gene. The V gene's germline CDR1 is LNHDA and CDR2 SQIVND (reference sequence). V was shortened by 1 base and J by 1 base, with 5 bases between the two germline ends. The CDR3 is 14 residues long. This chain's CDR3 is CASSIGGSYNEQFF. CDR3 DNA: TGTGCCAGTAGTATAGGGGGATCCTACAATGAGCAGTTCTTC.

The J gene is TRBJ1-2, the V gene TRBV12-3 or TRBV12-4; 8 bases line up with TRBD1. CDR3 length equals 14 residues. J lost 5 bases, V lost 6 bases, and 8 bases had no gene match. The CDR3, as DNA: TGTGCCAGCAGCCCTCCGGACAGGGATTATGGCTACACCTTC. This translates into CASSPPDRDYGYTF.

The chain uses TRBV27 and TRBJ2-4; the match to TRBD1 covers 8 bases. Germline V lookup: CDR1 MNHEY, CDR2 SMNVEV (reference sequence). The CDR3 covers 15 residues. Losses at the gene ends were 5 bases for V and 5 bases for J; bases not matched to a gene: 8. CDR3: CASSRTGTGENIQYF. CDR3 nucleotides: TGTGCCAGCAGTCGTACCGGGACAGGTGAAAACATTCAGTACTTC.

The chain couples TRBV9 to TRBJ2-7, with 11 bases that match TRBD2. From germline, CDR1 is SGDLS and CDR2 YYNGEE. This CDR3 region has 14 residues. The V gene end was trimmed by 4 bases and the J gene end by 3 bases; junction bases not matched to a gene: 3. Written as DNA, the CDR3 is TGTGCCAGCAGCACCACTAGCGGGAGCTACGAGCAGTACTTC. Protein sequence: CASSTTSGSYEQYF.

This sequence joins TRBV20-1 and TRBJ2-1, with 10 bases identical to TRBD2. This CDR3 spans 15 amino acids. The junction had 7 bases not matched to a gene; V was cut back by 6 bases and J by 2 bases. The germline V gene encodes CDR1 DFQATT and CDR2 SNEGSKA (reference sequence). The CDR3 nucleotides are TGCAGTGCGACCGCCGGGACTAGCGCCTACAATGAGCAGTTCTTC. Amino acid sequence: CSATAGTSAYNEQFF.

The genes are TRBV29-1 and TRBJ2-3, with TRBD2 identical over 7 bases. The CDR3 runs 14 residues. With V trimmed by 6 bases and J by 2 bases, 8 bases remained unmatched. The germline V gene encodes CDR1 SQVTM and CDR2 ANQGSEA. In DNA, the CDR3 is TGCAGCGTCAGCGGGACGGAAGACACAGATACGCAGTATTTT. It is translated as CSVSGTEDTDTQYF.

In this sample, this clonotype turned up once. The CDR3 DNA reads as TGCGCCAGCAGTTCTTTACAACTGCGACTAACAGGGTTCCACTACGAGCAGTACTTC. This codes for CASSSLQLRLTGFHYEQYF. The V and J genes are TRBV23-1 and TRBJ2-7, with a tentative D call TRBD1 (6 bases). TRBV23-1 is treated as an ORF (open reading frame) with a function not yet certain. V lost 5 bases and J lost 3, with 29 bases in between. This CDR3 spans 19 amino acids.

This chain uses TRBV6-2 or TRBV6-3 with TRBJ2-7; 9 bases are a match to TRBD2. Germline V lookup: CDR1 MNHEY, CDR2 SVGEGT. The CDR3 totals 16 residues. V lost 5 bases and J lost 1; bases outside the gene matches: 9. The CDR3 sequence: CASSPRLAAVSYEQYF. The CDR3 nucleotides are TGTGCCAGCAGTCCGAGACTAGCGGCTGTTTCCTACGAGCAGTACTTC.

The CDR3 nucleotides are TGCAGCGTCGACGGGGCAGGGGACAACCATAACTATGGCTACACCTTC. Amino acids: CSVDGAGDNHNYGYTF. The V call is TRBV29-1, the J call TRBJ1-2, with D possibly TRBD1 on 6 matching bases. The V end was cut by 6 bases, the J end by 1 base, with 21 bases between. Germline values: CDR1 SQVTM, CDR2 ANQGSEA. This CDR3 comprises 16 residues.

The V and J genes are TRBV30 and TRBJ2-1, with D perhaps matching TRBD2 (7 bases). Germline CDR1 GTSNPN, CDR2 SVGIG (reference sequence). V dropped 8 bases and J dropped 3 bases, with 14 bases sitting between them. There are 13 residues in the CDR3. For the CDR3, the DNA is TGTGCCCGGGGGGCGGAGTTCTACAATGAGCAGTTCTTC. It translates to CARGAEFYNEQFF.

The V and J genes are TRBV18 and TRBJ1-6; D might be TRBD1 (5 bases). The CDR3 extends over 17 amino acids. Trimming shortened V by 6 bases and J by 10 bases, and 25 bases separated the two germline ends. CDR1 and CDR2 from the germline V gene are KGHSH and LQKENI. CDR3 residues: CASSRWGRQYRKSPLHF. CDR3 bases: TGTGCCAGCTCCCGTTGGGGAAGACAGTATCGAAAATCACCCCTCCACTTT.

This clonotype was observed a few times. V usage is TRBV30 and J usage is TRBJ1-1; D remains unclear. CDR3 length: 14 amino acids. Germline CDR1 GTSNPN, CDR2 SVGIG (reference sequence). The V and J ends lost 4 bases and 1 base respectively, with 13 bases between them. The CDR3 protein is CAWTLREENTEAFF. CDR3 in DNA: TGTGCCTGGACCCTGAGGGAGGAGAACACTGAAGCTTTCTTT.